The T cell receptor (beta chain) under discussion was sequenced for a study of radiotherapy plus CTLA-4 blockade in lung cancer. In the study overall: Objective responses were recorded in around a sixth of patients, with disease control recorded in 25% to 35%.

The CDR3 length is 14 residues. Trimming left V 3 bases short and J 10 bases short, with 16 bases between. Germline CDR1 reads SEHNR; CDR2 reads FQNEAQ (reference sequence). With ipilimumab providing CTLA-4 blockade, focal radiation was administered to patients who had chemo-refractory metastatic non-small-cell lung cancer. Comment on this clone: Its antigen is undetermined.

Measured with immunoSEQ multiplex PCR; TCRdb has only the in-frame clones, and not every one. The sample shows 120,000 or so clones, approximately 80% of them seen only once. The study, taken as a whole, reports: Per reports, early blood T cell clone dynamics, plus interferon-beta, forecast response most strongly. Radiotherapy with ipilimumab was followed by blood expansion of tumor-derived clones.

The chain couples TRBV7-9 to TRBJ2-1, with D perhaps TRBD1 (6 bases). This specimen was peripheral blood, taken from a patient treated with radiotherapy plus ipilimumab. The TCR was taken from a human donor with non-small cell lung cancer who had a partial response to radiotherapy plus ipilimumab. CDR3 in DNA: TGTGCCAGCAGCTTTTGGGAGCCTAGGGGGGAGCAGTTCTTC. This gives the protein CASSFWEPRGEQFF.